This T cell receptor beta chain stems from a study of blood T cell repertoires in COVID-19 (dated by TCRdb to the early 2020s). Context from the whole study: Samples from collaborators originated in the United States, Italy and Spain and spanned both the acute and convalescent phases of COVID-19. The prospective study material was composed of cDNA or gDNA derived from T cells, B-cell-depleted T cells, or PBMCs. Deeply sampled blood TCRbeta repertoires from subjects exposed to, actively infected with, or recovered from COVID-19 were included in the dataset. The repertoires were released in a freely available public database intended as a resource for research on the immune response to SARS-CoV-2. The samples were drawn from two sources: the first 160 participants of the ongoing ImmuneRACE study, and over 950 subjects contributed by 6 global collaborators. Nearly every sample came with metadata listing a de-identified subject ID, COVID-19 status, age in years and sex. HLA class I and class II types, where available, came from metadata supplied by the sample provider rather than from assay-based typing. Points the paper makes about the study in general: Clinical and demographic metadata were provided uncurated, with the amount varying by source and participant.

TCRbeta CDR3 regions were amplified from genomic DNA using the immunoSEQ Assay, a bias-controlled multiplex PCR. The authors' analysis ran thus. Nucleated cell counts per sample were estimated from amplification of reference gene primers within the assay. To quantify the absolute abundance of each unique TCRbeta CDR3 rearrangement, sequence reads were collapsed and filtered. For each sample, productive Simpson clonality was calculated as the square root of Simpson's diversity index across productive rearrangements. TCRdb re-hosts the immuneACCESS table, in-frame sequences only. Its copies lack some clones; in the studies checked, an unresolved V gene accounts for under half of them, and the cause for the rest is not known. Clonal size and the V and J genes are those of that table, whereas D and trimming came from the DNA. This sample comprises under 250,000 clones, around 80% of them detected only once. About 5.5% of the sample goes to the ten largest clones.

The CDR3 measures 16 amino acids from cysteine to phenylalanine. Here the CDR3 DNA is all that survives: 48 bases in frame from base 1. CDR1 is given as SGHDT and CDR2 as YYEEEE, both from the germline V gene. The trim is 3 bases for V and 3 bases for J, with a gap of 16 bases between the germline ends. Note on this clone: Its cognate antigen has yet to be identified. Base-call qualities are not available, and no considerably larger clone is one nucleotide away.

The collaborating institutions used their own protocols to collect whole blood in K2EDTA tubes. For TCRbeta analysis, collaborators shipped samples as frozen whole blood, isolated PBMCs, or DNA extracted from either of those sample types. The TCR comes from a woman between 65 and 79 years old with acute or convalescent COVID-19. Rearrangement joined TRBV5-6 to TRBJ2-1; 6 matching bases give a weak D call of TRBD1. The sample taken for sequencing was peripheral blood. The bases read TGTGCCAGCAGCTCAGGAACAGGGTCGGGCTACAATGAGCAGTTCTTC. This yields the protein CASSSGTGSGYNEQFF.